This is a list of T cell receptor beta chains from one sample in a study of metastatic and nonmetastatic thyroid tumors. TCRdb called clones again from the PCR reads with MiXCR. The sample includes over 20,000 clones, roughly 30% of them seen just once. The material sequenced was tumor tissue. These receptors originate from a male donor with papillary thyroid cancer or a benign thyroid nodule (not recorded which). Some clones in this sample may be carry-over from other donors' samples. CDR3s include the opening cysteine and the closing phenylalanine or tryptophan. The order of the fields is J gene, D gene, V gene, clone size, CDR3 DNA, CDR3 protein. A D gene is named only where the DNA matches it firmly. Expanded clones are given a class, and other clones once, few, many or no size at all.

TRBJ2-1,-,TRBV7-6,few,TGTGCCAGCAGCTTTACGGGGCTTGGTCAGTTCTTC,CASSFTGLGQFF
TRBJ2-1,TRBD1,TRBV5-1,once,TGCGCCAGCAGTGATAGGACAGGGTGGAATGAGCAGTTCTTC,CASSDRTGWNEQFF
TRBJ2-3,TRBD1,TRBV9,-,TGTGCCAGCAGCGGTCCGGACAGGGAAGATACGCAGTATTTT,CASSGPDREDTQYF
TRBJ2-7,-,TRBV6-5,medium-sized,TGTGCCAGCAGTTACATTAAGATGGCCGAGCAGTACTTC,CASSYIKMAEQYF
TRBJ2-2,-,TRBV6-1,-,TGTGCCAGCAGTGAGGGAGACACCGGGGAGCTGTTTTTT,CASSEGDTGELFF
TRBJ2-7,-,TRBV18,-,TGTGCCAGCTCACCGGGGGGTCCCTCCTACTACGAGCAGTACTTC,CASSPGGPSYYEQYF
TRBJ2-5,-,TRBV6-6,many,TGTGCCAGCAGTTACTCGACAGCCAAAGAGACCCAGTACTTC,CASSYSTAKETQYF
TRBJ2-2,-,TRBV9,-,TGTGCCAGCAGCGTAGTCCCCAGGGACACCGGGGAGCTGTTTTTT,CASSVVPRDTGELFF
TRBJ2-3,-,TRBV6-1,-,TGTGCCAGCAGTACAGGTGATTCCACAGATACGCAGTATTTT,CASSTGDSTDTQYF
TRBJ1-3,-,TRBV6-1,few,TGTGCCAGCGTCGGAGGGTACACCATATATTTT,CASVGGYTIYF
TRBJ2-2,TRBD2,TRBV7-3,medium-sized,TGTGCCAGCAGCTTCCAACTAGCGGGAGGGGGGTACACCGGGGAGCTGTTTTTT,CASSFQLAGGGYTGELFF
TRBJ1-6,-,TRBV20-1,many,TGCAGTGCCGATGGACAAGGCCTCCCTTATGGTTCACCCCTCCACTTT,CSADGQGLPYGSPLHF
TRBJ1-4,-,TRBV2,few,TGTGCCAGCGCCCTCCCGGGATCAACTAATGAAAAACTGTTTTTT,CASALPGSTNEKLFF
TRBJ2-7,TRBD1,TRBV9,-,TGTGCCAGCAGCGTAACGGGGACAGGGCGCACCTACGAGCAGTACTTC,CASSVTGTGRTYEQYF
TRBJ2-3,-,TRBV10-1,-,TGCGCCAGCATCGGCGGAGATACGCAGTATTTT,CASIGGDTQYF
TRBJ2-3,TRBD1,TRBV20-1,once,TGCAGTGCTGGGACAGTGACCACAGATACGCAGTATTTT,CSAGTVTTDTQYF
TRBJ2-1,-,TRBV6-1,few,TGTGCCATCATACGGTTATACAATGAGCAGTTCTTC,CAIIRLYNEQFF
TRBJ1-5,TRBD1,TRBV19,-,TGTGCCAGTAGTAGGACAGGGGACTATCAGCCCCAGCATTTT,CASSRTGDYQPQHF
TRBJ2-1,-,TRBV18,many,TGTGCCAGCTCACTCCAACAGGGTAATGAGCAGTTCTTC,CASSLQQGNEQFF
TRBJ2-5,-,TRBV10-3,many,TGTGCCATCAGTGAAGGCAGGGGCGGATCGAAGACCCAGTACTTC,CAISEGRGGSKTQYF
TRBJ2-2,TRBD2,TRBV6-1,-,TGCGCCAGCGGGGGACAATCCACCGGGGAGCTGTTTTTT,CASGGQSTGELFF
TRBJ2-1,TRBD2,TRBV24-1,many,TGTGCCATTTCGGGACTAGCGGGGACGGGAGAGCAGTTCTTC,CAISGLAGTGEQFF
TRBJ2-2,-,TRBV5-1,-,TGCGCCAGCAGCTTGGTTTTAGTGAACACCGGGGAGCTGTTTTTT,CASSLVLVNTGELFF
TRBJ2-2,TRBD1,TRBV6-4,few,TGTGCCAGCAGTCTACAGGGGGCCGACACCGGGGAGCTGTTTTTT,CASSLQGADTGELFF
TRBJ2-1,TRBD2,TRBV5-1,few,TGCGCCAGCAGCTCAGACTTAGCGGGGGACAATGAGCAGTTCTTC,CASSSDLAGDNEQFF
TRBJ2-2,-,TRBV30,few,TGTGCCTGGAATTTTAACACCGGGGAGCTGTTTTTT,CAWNFNTGELFF
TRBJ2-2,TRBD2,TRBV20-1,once,TGCAGTGCTAGAGATGGGCGGGAGGATCACGGGGAGCTGTTTTTT,CSARDGREDHGELFF
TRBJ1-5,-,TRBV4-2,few,TGTGCCAGCAGCCTCCACATGACCTTGGACAATCAGCCCCAGCATTTT,CASSLHMTLDNQPQHF
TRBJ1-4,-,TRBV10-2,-,TGCGCCAGCACTGGGCACCTTAATGAAAAACTGTTTTTT,CASTGHLNEKLFF
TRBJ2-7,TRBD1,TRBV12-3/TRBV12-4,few,TGTGCCAGCAGTTTAGGGACAGGGTTAAATGAGCAGTACTTC,CASSLGTGLNEQYF
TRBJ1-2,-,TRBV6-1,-,TGTGCCAGCAGTGAATCTTCCGACAGGATCTATGGCTACACCTTC,CASSESSDRIYGYTF
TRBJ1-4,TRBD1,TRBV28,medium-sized,TGTGCCAGCAGTTTAGGACAGGGGGCAGGGGAAAAACTGTTTTTT,CASSLGQGAGEKLFF
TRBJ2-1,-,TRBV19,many,TGTGCCAGTAGTAGAGCGAGGTTCCCCTCCTACAATGAGCAGTTCTTC,CASSRARFPSYNEQFF
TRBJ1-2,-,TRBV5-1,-,TGCGCCAGCAGCTTGGAGGCAGGGGCGAATGGGGACTATGGCTACACCTTC,CASSLEAGANGDYGYTF
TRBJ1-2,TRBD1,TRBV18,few,TGTGCCAGCTCACCACTTTTCGACAGGGAGAACTATGGCTACACCTTC,CASSPLFDRENYGYTF
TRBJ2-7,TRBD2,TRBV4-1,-,TGCGCCAGCAGCCATGGACTAGCGGGGGGGCACTACGAGCAGTACTTC,CASSHGLAGGHYEQYF
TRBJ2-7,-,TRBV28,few,TGTGCCAGCGATGGGGGTTTCTACGAGCAGTACTTC,CASDGGFYEQYF
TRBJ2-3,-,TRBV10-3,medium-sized,TGTGCCATCAGTGAGTCGACCAGGGAAGATACGCAGTATTTT,CAISESTREDTQYF
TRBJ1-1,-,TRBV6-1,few,TGTGCCAGCAGCCCCGGGGGCGGCGGCACTGAAGCTTTCTTT,CASSPGGGGTEAFF
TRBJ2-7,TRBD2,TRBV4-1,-,TGCGCCAGCAGCCAACTTGACCTGGGACTAGCCTACGAGCAGTACTTC,CASSQLDLGLAYEQYF
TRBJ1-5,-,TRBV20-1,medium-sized,TGCAGTGCTAGTAGGTCAGGTTATAGCAATCAGCCCCAGCATTTT,CSASRSGYSNQPQHF
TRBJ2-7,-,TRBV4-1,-,TGCGCCAGCAGCCAGGCGACAAGCTACGAGCAGTACTTC,CASSQATSYEQYF
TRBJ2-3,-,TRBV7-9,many,TGTGCCAGCAGCCCCGAGCGATTCACAGATACGCAGTATTTT,CASSPERFTDTQYF
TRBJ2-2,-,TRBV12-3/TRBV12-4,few,TGTGCCAGCAGGTACTGGGGGATCGGGGAGCTGTTTTTT,CASRYWGIGELFF
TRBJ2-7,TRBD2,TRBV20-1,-,TGCAGTGCTACCGGGACTAGCGGAACCTACGAGCAGTACTTC,CSATGTSGTYEQYF
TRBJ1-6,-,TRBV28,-,TGTGCCAGCAGTTTCAGGAATTCACCCCTCCACTTT,CASSFRNSPLHF
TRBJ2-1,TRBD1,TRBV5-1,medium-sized,TGCGCCAGCAGCGGGGGATCGGTGACAGGGTTTGGTGAGCAGTTCTTC,CASSGGSVTGFGEQFF
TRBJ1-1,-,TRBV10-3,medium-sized,TGTGCCATCAGTGAGTCGGGGAACACTGAAGCTTTCTTT,CAISESGNTEAFF
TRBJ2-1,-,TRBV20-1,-,TGCAGTGCTAGTTCAGGCCTCGAAAGTGGCAATGGGCAGTTCTTC,CSASSGLESGNGQFF
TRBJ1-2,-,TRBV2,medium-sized,TGTGCCAGCAGTGAACAGGACGCTAACTATGGCTACACCTTC,CASSEQDANYGYTF
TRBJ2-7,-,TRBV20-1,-,TGCAGTGCTAGAGATCCCCCCTCCTACGAGCAGTACTTC,CSARDPPSYEQYF